The clone carrying this T cell receptor beta chain is a singleton in its sample. Participant age was about 18 to 100 years, and participants resided in around 24 US areas. Participants' own reports of clinical history determined their cohort assignment. These data come from a study of blood T cell repertoires in COVID-19. Study background: From T cells, B-cell-depleted T cells, or PBMCs came the material, which was cDNA or gDNA.

This CDR3 has 15 residues. The germline V gene encodes CDR1 SGHRS and CDR2 YFSETQ. The V end was cut by 0 bases, the J end by 1 base, with 10 bases between. Per the original data handling: By means of reference gene primer amplification, nucleated cell counts were estimated. Here immunoSEQ multiplex PCR was the method, and the copy in TCRdb shows in-frame clones only, minus some. V, J and clone size derive from that table, while D and trimming were established from the DNA sequence. The sample lists hundreds of thousands of clones, around 80% occurring once. The TCR was taken from a man younger than 45 with acute COVID-19. The genes are TRBV5-1 and TRBJ1-1, with D tentatively TRBD1 (6 bases). Sequenced: PBMCs or T cells enriched from blood (not recorded which). CDR3 sequence: CASSLEGDGNTEAFF. The CDR3 DNA is TGCGCCAGCAGCTTGGAGGGGGACGGGAACACTGAAGCTTTCTTT.